The 3 T cell receptor beta chains below come from one sample, sequenced in a study of lymphopenia after photon versus proton radiotherapy. Generated by immunoSEQ multiplex PCR, the TCRdb table keeps only in-frame clones and is missing some. The sample holds about 25,000 clones, roughly 87% seen once. The sample here was peripheral blood, taken from a patient treated with photon-based radiotherapy. Every receptor here comes from a man aged 50 to 60 with gastric cancer.

This chain joins TRBV25-1 and TRBJ2-6, with D possibly being TRBD1 or TRBD2 (5 bases each). Germline CDR1 and CDR2: MGHDK and SYGVNS. The CDR3 has 15 residues. V lost 4 bases, J lost 0 bases, and 7 bases lay in between. The CDR3 protein is CASSAGRSGANVLTF. The DNA of the CDR3 is TGTGCCAGCAGTGCGGGGCGCTCTGGGGCCAACGTCCTGACTTTC.

This sequence joins TRBV19 and TRBJ1-1, with TRBD1 matching over 7 bases. The CDR3 totals 14 residues. CDR1 and CDR2 from the germline V gene are LNHDA and SQIVND (reference sequence). Unmatched junction bases numbered 1, after V lost 3 bases and J lost 0 bases. The CDR3 sequence: CASSIRGMNTEAFF. The CDR3 DNA is TGTGCCAGTAGTATCAGGGGGATGAACACTGAAGCTTTCTTT.

CDR3 DNA: TGTGCCAGCAGCGTAGCTGGGTCCACAGATACGCAGTATTTT. Translation: CASSVAGSTDTQYF. The chain has TRBV9 and TRBJ2-3; D gene unclear. CDR1 and CDR2 from the germline V gene are SGDLS and YYNGEE. V was cut by 0 bases and J by 2 bases, with 7 bases left in between. The CDR3 runs to 14 residues.